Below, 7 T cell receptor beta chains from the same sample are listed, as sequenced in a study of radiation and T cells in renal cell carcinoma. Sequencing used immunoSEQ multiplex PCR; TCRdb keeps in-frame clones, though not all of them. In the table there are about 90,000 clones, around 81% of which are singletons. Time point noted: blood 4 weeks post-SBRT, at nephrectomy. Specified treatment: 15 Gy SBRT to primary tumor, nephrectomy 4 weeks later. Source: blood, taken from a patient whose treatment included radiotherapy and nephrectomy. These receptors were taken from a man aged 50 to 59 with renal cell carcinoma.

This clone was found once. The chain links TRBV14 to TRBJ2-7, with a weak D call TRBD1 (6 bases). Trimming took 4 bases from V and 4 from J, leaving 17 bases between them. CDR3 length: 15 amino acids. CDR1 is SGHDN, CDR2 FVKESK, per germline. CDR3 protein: CASSRGQSGWYEQYF. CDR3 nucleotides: TGTGCCAGCAGCCGAGGACAGTCTGGATGGTACGAGCAGTACTTC.

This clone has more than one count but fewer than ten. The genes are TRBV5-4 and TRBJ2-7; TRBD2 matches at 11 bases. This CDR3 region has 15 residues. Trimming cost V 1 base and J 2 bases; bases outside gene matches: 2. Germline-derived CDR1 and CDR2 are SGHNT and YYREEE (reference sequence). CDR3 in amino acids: CASSLTSGGTYEQYF. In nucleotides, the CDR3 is TGTGCCAGCAGCTTGACTAGCGGGGGAACCTACGAGCAGTACTTC. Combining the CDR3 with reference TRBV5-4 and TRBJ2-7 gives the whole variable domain ETGVTQSPTHLIKTRGQQVTLRCSSQSGHNTVSWYQQALGQGPQFIFQYYREEENGRGNFPPRFSGLQFPNYSSELNVNALELDDSALYLCASSLTSGGTYEQYFGPGTRLTVT.

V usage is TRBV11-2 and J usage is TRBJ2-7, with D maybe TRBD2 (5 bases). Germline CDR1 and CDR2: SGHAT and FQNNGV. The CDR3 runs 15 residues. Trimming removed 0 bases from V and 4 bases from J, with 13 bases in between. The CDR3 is CASSLDPSLEYEQYF. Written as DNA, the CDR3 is TGTGCCAGCAGCTTAGATCCTAGCTTGGAGTACGAGCAGTACTTC.

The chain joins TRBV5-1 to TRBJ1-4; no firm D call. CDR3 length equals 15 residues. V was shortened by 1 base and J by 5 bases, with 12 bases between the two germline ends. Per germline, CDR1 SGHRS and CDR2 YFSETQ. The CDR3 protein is CASSLRGPHNEKLFF. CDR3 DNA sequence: TGCGCCAGCAGCTTGCGTGGGCCTCACAATGAAAAACTGTTTTTT.

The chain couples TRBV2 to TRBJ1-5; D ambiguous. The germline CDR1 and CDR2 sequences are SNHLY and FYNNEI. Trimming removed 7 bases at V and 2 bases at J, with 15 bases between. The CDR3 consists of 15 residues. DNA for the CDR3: TGTGCCAGCAAGCAGAACTGGTTGGGCAATCAGCCCCAGCATTTT. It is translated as CASKQNWLGNQPQHF.

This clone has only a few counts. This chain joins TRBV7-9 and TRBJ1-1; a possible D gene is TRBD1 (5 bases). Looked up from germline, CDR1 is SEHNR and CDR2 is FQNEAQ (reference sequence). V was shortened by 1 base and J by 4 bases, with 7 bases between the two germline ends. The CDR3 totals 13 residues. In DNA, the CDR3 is TGTGCCAGCAGCTTAGAAAGGGGCACTGAAGCTTTCTTT. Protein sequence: CASSLERGTEAFF.

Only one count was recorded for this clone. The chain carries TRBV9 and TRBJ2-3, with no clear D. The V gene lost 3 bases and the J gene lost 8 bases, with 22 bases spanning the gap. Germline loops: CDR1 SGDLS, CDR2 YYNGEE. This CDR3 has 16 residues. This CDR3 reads CASSGNIDPFRGTQYF. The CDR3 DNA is TGTGCCAGCAGCGGGAACATAGACCCCTTTCGTGGTACGCAGTATTTT. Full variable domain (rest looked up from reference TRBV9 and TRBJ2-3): DSGVTQTPKHLITATGQRVTLRCSPRSGDLSVYWYQQSLDQGLQFLIQYYNGEERAKGNILERFSAQQFPDLHSELNLSSLELGDSALYFCASSGNIDPFRGTQYFGPGTRLTVL.